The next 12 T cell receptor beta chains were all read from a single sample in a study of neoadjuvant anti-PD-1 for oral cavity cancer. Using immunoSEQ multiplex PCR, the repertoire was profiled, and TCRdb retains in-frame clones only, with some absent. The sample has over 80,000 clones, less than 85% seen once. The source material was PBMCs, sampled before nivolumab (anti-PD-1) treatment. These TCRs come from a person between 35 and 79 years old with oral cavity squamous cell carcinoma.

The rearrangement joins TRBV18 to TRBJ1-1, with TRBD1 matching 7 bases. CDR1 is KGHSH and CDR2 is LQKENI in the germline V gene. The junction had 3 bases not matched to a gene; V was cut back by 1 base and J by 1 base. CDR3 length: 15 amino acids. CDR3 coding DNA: TGTGCCAGCTCACCACAGGGGGCCGGGAACACTGAAGCTTTCTTT. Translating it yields CASSPQGAGNTEAFF.

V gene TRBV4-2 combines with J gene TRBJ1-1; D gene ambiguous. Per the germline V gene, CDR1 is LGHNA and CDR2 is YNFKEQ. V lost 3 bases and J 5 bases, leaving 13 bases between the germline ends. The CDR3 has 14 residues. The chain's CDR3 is CASSHASSGTEAFF. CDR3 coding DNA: TGTGCCAGCAGCCACGCGTCCTCTGGGACTGAAGCTTTCTTT.

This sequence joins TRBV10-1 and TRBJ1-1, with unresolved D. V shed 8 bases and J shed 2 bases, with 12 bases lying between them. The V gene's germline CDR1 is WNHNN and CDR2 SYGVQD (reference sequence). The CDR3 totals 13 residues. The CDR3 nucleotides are TGCGCCAGCCGTTCTGGGCTCAACACTGAAGCTTTCTTT. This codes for CASRSGLNTEAFF.

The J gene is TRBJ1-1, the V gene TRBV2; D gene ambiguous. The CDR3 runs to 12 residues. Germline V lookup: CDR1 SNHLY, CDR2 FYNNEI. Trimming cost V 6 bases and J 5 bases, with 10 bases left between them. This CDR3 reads CASRNVVTEAFF. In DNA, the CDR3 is TGTGCCAGCAGGAATGTCGTGACTGAAGCTTTCTTT.

CDR3 nucleotides: TGTGCCAGCAAAAGGGACAACACAGATACGCAGTATTTT. This codes for CASKRDNTDTQYF. The chain combines TRBV2 with TRBJ2-3; tentatively, D is TRBD1 (6 bases). V was shortened by 7 bases and J by 2 bases, with 10 bases between the two germline ends. CDR1 and CDR2 (germline): SNHLY, FYNNEI. The CDR3 runs to 13 residues.

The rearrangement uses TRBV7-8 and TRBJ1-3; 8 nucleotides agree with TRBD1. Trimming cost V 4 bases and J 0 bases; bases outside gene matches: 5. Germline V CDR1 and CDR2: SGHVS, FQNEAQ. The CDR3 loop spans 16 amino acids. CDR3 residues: CASSSGQGSSGNTIYF. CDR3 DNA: TGTGCCAGCAGCTCTGGACAGGGCAGCTCTGGAAACACCATATATTTT. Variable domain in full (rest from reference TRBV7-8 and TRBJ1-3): GAGVSQSPRYKVAKRGQDVALRCDPISGHVSLFWYQQALGQGPEFLTYFQNEAQLDKSGLPSDRFFAERPEGSVSTLKIQRTQQEDSAVYLCASSSGQGSSGNTIYFGEGSWLTVV.

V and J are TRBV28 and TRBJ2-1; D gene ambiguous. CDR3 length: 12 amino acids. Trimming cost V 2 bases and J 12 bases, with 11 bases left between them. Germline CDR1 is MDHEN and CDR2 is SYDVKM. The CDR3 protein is CASSLGPTGQFF. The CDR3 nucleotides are TGTGCCAGCAGTTTAGGCCCAACTGGGCAGTTCTTC.

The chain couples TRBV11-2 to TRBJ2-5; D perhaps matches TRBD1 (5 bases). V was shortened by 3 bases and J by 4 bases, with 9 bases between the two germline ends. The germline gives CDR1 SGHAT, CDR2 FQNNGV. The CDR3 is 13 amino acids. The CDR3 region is CASSLGRAETQYF. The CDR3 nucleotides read TGTGCCAGCAGCTTGGGCAGGGCAGAGACCCAGTACTTC.

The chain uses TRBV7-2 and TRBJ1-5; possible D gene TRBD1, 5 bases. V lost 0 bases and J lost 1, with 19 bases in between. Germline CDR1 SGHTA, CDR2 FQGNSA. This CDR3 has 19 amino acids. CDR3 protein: CASSLALGPEANSNQPQHF. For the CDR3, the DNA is TGTGCCAGCAGCTTAGCTTTGGGACCAGAAGCGAACAGCAATCAGCCCCAGCATTTT.

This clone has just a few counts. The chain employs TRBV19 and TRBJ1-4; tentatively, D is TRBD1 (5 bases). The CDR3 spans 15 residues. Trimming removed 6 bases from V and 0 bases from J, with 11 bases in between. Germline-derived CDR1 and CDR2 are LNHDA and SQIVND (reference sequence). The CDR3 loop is CASSPDRSTNEKLFF. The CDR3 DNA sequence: TGTGCCAGTAGCCCCGACAGATCAACTAATGAAAAACTGTTTTTT.

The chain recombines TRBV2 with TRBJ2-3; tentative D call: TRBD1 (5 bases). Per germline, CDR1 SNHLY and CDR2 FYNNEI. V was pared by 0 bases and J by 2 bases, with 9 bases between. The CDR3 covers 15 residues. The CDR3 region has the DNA TGTGCCAGCAGTGAAGCAGGGGTTCTCACAGATACGCAGTATTTT. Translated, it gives CASSEAGVLTDTQYF.

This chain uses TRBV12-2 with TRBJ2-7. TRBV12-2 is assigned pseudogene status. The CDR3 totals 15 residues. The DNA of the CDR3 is TGTGCAAGTCGCTCTGACAGGGAGGGATCCTACGAGCAGTACTTC. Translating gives CASRSDREGSYEQYF.